Presented here are 25 T cell receptor beta chains from one specimen sequenced in a study of blood T cells in healthy people across ages. Sample-barcoded 5' priming and a J-beta primer mix drove a second PCR of about 6 to 12 cycles. MiXCR, run by TCRdb on the 5' RACE reads, gives a single entry per CDR3 protein. Of fewer than 900,000 distinct CDR3 sequences listed, around 45% are singletons. Sequenced: blood. These receptors were collected from a woman aged 55-69 years in good health.

This chain connects TRBV7-8 to TRBJ2-7; TRBD1 agrees at 9 bases. Germline loops: CDR1 SGHVS, CDR2 FQNEAQ. V trimming: 5 bases; J trimming: 2 bases; junction bases outside the gene matches: 4. The length of the CDR3 is 14 residues. CDR3 loop: CASSGTGIAYEQYF. Written as DNA, the CDR3 is TGTGCCAGCAGCGGGACAGGGATTGCCTACGAGCAGTACTTC.

The chain carries TRBV7-9 and TRBJ2-1; D is undetermined. The CDR3 runs 15 residues. Trimming pared 6 bases from V and 0 bases from J, leaving 12 bases between. Looked up from germline, CDR1 is SEHNR and CDR2 is FQNEAQ (reference sequence). The CDR3 sequence is CASRVNKSSYNEQFF. CDR3 DNA sequence: TGTGCCAGCAGAGTAAATAAGAGCTCCTACAATGAGCAGTTCTTC.

V usage is TRBV29-1 and J usage is TRBJ1-1; the D gene is possibly TRBD1 (5 bases). V was clipped by 3 bases and J by 5 bases, with 13 bases between them. The CDR3 has 13 residues. The germline V gene has CDR1 SQVTM and CDR2 ANQGSEA. The CDR3 loop reads CSVDWDQGTEAFF. Written as DNA, the CDR3 is TGCAGCGTTGATTGGGACCAGGGAACTGAAGCTTTCTTT. The full variable domain, rest sourced from reference TRBV29-1 and TRBJ1-1, is SAVISQKPSRDICQRGTSLTIQCQVDSQVTMMFWYRQQPGQSLTLIATANQGSEATYESGFVIDKFPISRPNLTFSTLTVSNMSPEDSSIYLCSVDWDQGTEAFFGQGTRLTVV.

This clonotype was found a few times. The chain uses TRBV2 and TRBJ2-7; 8 bases agree with TRBD2. TRBJ2-5 explains the end of the DNA better; the J call may be wrong. Germline lookup yields CDR1 SNHLY and CDR2 FYNNEI. The CDR3 covers 14 residues. This CDR3 is CASTRGGTLETQYF. For the CDR3, the DNA is TGTGCCAGCACCCGGGGGGGGACTTTGGAGACCCAGTACTTC.

The chain uses TRBV20-1 and TRBJ2-3; 8 nucleotides line up with TRBD2. This CDR3 is 15 amino acids long. With V trimmed by 5 bases and J by 5 bases, 12 bases remained unmatched. Germline-derived CDR1 and CDR2 are DFQATT and SNEGSKA (reference sequence). This CDR3 is CSADQRGSVRDTQYF. As DNA, the CDR3 is TGCAGTGCTGATCAGCGGGGGAGCGTGCGAGATACGCAGTATTTT.

The chain uses TRBV7-2 and TRBJ2-5; either TRBD1 or TRBD2 may supply D (7 bases each). Germline CDR1 SGHTA, CDR2 FQGNSA. The V gene lost 4 bases and the J gene lost 4 bases, with 19 bases spanning the gap. The CDR3 has 16 amino acids. CDR3 nucleotide sequence: TGTGCCAGCAGCTCCAACCTAGGGGGCGGGGGAGAGACCCAGTACTTC. Its translation: CASSSNLGGGGETQYF.

This clonotype was seen a few times. The chain employs TRBV12-3 or TRBV12-4 and TRBJ2-1, with TRBD2 matching 11 bases. This CDR3 spans 17 amino acids. Trimming took 5 bases from V and 10 from J; bases not matched to a gene: 16. This CDR3 reads CASSVEWGTSGPREQFF. Written as DNA, the CDR3 is TGTGCCAGCAGTGTGGAATGGGGGACTAGCGGTCCCCGGGAGCAGTTCTTC.

The chain combines TRBV7-2 with TRBJ1-2, with 10 bases fitting TRBD1. The CDR3 contains 19 residues. The V gene end was trimmed by 5 bases and the J gene end by 8 bases; junction bases not matched to a gene: 23. Germline-derived CDR1 and CDR2 are SGHTA and FQGNSA. CDR3 coding DNA: TGTGCCAGCAGCCCAATCACCACCCTATCAACGACAGGGGGCGTAGGCTACACCTTC. Amino acid sequence: CASSPITTLSTTGGVGYTF.

V and J are TRBV14 and TRBJ2-3, with TRBD2 matching over 14 bases. The CDR3 loop spans 16 amino acids. V trimming: 0 bases; J trimming: 8 bases; junction bases outside the gene matches: 4. CDR1 SGHDN and CDR2 FVKESK come from the germline V gene. Here the CDR3 DNA reads TGTGCCAGCAGCCAAGACGGGACTAGCGGGAGCGTTACGCAGTATTTT. Amino acids: CASSQDGTSGSVTQYF.

This clonotype was seen once. V is TRBV29-1 and J is TRBJ1-2, with D possibly TRBD1 on 5 matching bases. The germline gives CDR1 SQVTM, CDR2 ANQGSEA. V dropped 7 bases and J dropped 5 bases, with 17 bases sitting between them. The CDR3 length is 13 residues. The DNA for the CDR3 is TGCAGCGCCACGATGACACGGGGGTATGGCTACACCTTC. Protein product: CSATMTRGYGYTF.

This clonotype was seen a single time. The J gene is TRBJ2-3, the V gene TRBV20-1; 14 positions match TRBD2. The CDR3 consists of 16 residues. V gave up 6 bases and J gave up 4 bases; unmatched junction bases: 9. CDR1 is DFQATT and CDR2 is SNEGSKA in the germline V gene (reference sequence). The CDR3 bases are TGCAGTGCACCCGACCAGACTAGCGGGAGGGCAGATACGCAGTATTTT. As protein: CSAPDQTSGRADTQYF.

There are a few counts of this clonotype. V and J are TRBV7-2 and TRBJ2-5; 8 bases align to TRBD2. The CDR3 has 15 residues. Germline V gives CDR1 SGHTA, CDR2 FQGNSA. V gave up 4 bases and J gave up 3 bases; unmatched junction bases: 7. The DNA for the CDR3 is TGTGCCAGCAGCTCCGTCGGGAGGGGCGAAGAGACCCAGTACTTC. Protein product: CASSSVGRGEETQYF.

The chain recombines TRBV6-5 with TRBJ1-2; the D gene is possibly TRBD1 (6 bases). This CDR3 contains 14 residues. Deletions cut 7 bases from V and 1 base from J, with 13 bases between. Per the germline V gene, CDR1 is MNHEY and CDR2 is SVGAGI. The CDR3 nucleotides are TGTGCCAGCAAGGGGGGGAGCCTTAACTATGGCTACACCTTC. Amino acids: CASKGGSLNYGYTF.

The chain carries TRBV29-1 and TRBJ2-7; D perhaps matches TRBD2 (6 bases). The ends were cut back, 5 bases at V and 2 bases at J, with 16 bases in the middle. This CDR3 region has 14 residues. In germline, CDR1 is SQVTM, CDR2 ANQGSEA. The CDR3 reads CSVYTGLTTYEQYF. DNA for the CDR3: TGCAGCGTTTACACGGGACTCACCACCTACGAGCAGTACTTC.

This chain uses TRBV10-3 with TRBJ2-7, with TRBD2 matching 7 bases. Germline lookup yields CDR1 ENHRY and CDR2 SYGVKD. The CDR3 spans 16 residues. After removal of 3 bases from V and 0 bases from J, the junction contained 8 bases not matched to a gene. The CDR3: CAISERGRGTSYEQYF. Here the CDR3 DNA reads TGTGCCATCAGTGAAAGAGGGCGGGGGACCTCCTACGAGCAGTACTTC.

The chain employs TRBV15 and TRBJ1-1; D is possibly TRBD1 (6 bases). Germline lookup yields CDR1 LNHNV and CDR2 YYDKDF (reference sequence). Trimming took 5 bases from V and 4 from J, leaving 14 bases between them. The CDR3 has 14 residues. CDR3 region: CATSGYRDGTEAFF. CDR3 sequence (DNA): TGTGCCACCAGCGGATACAGGGATGGCACTGAAGCTTTCTTT.

This chain connects TRBV7-2 to TRBJ1-5, with D possibly matching TRBD1 (5 bases). CDR1 is SGHTA and CDR2 is FQGNSA in the germline V gene. The CDR3 runs to 14 residues. V was clipped by 5 bases and J by 3 bases, with 11 bases between them. CDR3 amino acids: CASSPGHLNQPQHF. CDR3 DNA: TGTGCCAGCAGCCCAGGACACCTCAATCAGCCCCAGCATTTT.

There are a few counts of this clonotype. This chain connects TRBV29-1 to TRBJ2-5; D gene ambiguous. Trimming removed 4 bases at V and 5 bases at J, with 14 bases between. The CDR3 covers 13 residues. Germline V gene data show CDR1 as SQVTM and CDR2 as ANQGSEA. The CDR3 is CSVGGGLRETQYF. For the CDR3, the DNA is TGCAGCGTTGGGGGTGGGCTAAGGGAGACCCAGTACTTC.

This chain connects TRBV28 to TRBJ1-1, with D possibly being TRBD1 (5 bases). This CDR3 comprises 16 residues. Germline V CDR1 and CDR2: MDHEN, SYDVKM. With 2 bases removed from V and 4 bases from J, the gap between germline ends came to 17 bases. The CDR3, as DNA: TGTGCCAGCAGTTTAGGGGCTCTTGGCAGCAGCACTGAAGCTTTCTTT. Protein sequence: CASSLGALGSSTEAFF.

The gene calls are TRBV28 and TRBJ2-5, with D perhaps matching TRBD2 (6 bases). The CDR3 length is 13 residues. Germline CDR1 and CDR2: MDHEN and SYDVKM. V lost 8 bases, J lost 5 bases, and 15 bases lay in between. The CDR3 sequence is CASWGRKAETQYF. The CDR3 DNA reads as TGTGCCAGCTGGGGGAGGAAGGCGGAGACCCAGTACTTC.

The V gene is TRBV10-3, the J gene TRBJ2-7, with a weak D call TRBD2 (5 bases). From germline, CDR1 is ENHRY and CDR2 SYGVKD. The V end lost 0 bases, the J end lost 12 bases, and 9 bases lay between the germline ends. The length of the CDR3 is 11 residues. The CDR3 protein is CAISESLVLYF. As DNA, the CDR3 is TGTGCCATCAGTGAGTCACTAGTTTTGTACTTC.

The chain couples TRBV20-1 to TRBJ1-4; D is uncertain. Trimming shortened V by 6 bases and J by 4 bases, and 18 bases separated the two germline ends. The length of the CDR3 is 15 residues. Germline V gene lookup returns CDR1 DFQATT and CDR2 SNEGSKA (reference sequence). The CDR3 nucleotides read TGCAGTGCCCCCCGGAGCGGGAACCATAATGAAAAACTGTTTTTT. This codes for CSAPRSGNHNEKLFF.

The V and J genes are TRBV7-9 and TRBJ2-3, with TRBD2 matching over 12 bases. Germline CDR1 is SEHNR and CDR2 is FQNEAQ (reference sequence). The ends lost 7 bases at V and 7 bases at J; junction bases unmatched: 6. This CDR3 has 14 amino acids. CDR3 protein: CASTLAGGRYTQYF. CDR3 nucleotide sequence: TGTGCCAGCACCCTAGCGGGGGGGCGTTATACGCAGTATTTT.

The chain combines TRBV7-3 with TRBJ2-1; D is perhaps TRBD1 (7 bases). The CDR3 contains 16 residues. V was clipped by 4 bases and J by 3 bases, with 16 bases between them. Germline V lookup: CDR1 SGHTA, CDR2 FQGTGA. The chain's CDR3 is CASSSQGGGIYNEQFF. The CDR3, as DNA: TGTGCCAGCAGCTCCCAGGGGGGCGGGATCTACAATGAGCAGTTCTTC.

The chain has TRBV4-1 and TRBJ2-1; 9 positions match TRBD2. The germline V gene encodes CDR1 MGHRA and CDR2 YSYEKL. CDR3 length: 16 residues. Trimming at V came to 4 bases and at J to 5 bases, leaving 9 bases not matched to a gene. The DNA for the CDR3 is TGCGCCAGCAGCCCAAGACTAGCGGACTACAACAATGAGCAGTTCTTC. This gives the protein CASSPRLADYNNEQFF.